The T cell receptor beta chain under discussion was sequenced for a study of blood T cell repertoires in COVID-19. At the level of the study: Sources were T cells, B-cell-depleted T cells, or PBMCs; the material itself was cDNA or gDNA.

Libraries were prepared by immunoSEQ multiplex PCR; TCRdb keeps only in-frame clonotypes and omits some of them. In the table there are approximately 380,000 clones, approximately 93% of which are singletons. This clone has just a few counts. This CDR3 region has 14 residues. Trimming removed 4 bases from V and 6 bases from J; junction bases left unmatched: 8. Per germline, CDR1 LGHNA and CDR2 YSLEER. Residents of about 25 US areas, aged about 18 to 95 years, made up the participants. Cohort assignment relied on participant-reported clinical history. Sequencing used PBMCs or T cells enriched from blood (not recorded which). The TCR sequence derives from a woman aged 40 to 50 who had been exposed to COVID-19. The chain couples TRBV4-3 to TRBJ2-7; 8 nucleotides line up with TRBD2. The CDR3 loop is CASSPQRERGEQYF. As DNA, the CDR3 is TGCGCCAGCAGCCCCCAGCGGGAGAGGGGCGAGCAGTACTTC.